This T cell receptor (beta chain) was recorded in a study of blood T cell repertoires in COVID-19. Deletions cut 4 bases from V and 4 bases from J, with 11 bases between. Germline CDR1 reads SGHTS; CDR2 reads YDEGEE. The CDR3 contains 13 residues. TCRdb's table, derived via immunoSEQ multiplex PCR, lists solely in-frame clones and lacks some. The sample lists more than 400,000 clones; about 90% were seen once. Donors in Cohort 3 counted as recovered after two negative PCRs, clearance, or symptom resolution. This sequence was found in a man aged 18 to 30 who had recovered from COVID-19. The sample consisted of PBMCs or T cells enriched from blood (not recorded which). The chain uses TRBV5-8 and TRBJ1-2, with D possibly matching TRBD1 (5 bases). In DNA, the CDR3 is TGTGCCAGCAGCCGGACACTCTCCTATGGCTACACCTTC. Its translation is CASSRTLSYGYTF.